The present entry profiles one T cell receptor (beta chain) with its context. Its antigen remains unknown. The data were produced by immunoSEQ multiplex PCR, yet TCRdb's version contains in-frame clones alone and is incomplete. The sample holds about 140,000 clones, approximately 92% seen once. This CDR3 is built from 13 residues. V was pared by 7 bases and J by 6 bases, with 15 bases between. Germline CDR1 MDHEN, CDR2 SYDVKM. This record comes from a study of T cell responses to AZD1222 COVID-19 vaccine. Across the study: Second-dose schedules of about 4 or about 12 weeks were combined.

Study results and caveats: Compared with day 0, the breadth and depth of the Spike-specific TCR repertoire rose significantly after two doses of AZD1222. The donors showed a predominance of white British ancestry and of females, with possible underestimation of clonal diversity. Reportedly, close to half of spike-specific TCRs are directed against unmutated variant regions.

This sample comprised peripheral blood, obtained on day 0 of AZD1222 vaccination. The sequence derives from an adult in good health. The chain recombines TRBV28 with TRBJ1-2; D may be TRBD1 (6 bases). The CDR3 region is CASTPSGGDGYTF. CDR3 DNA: TGTGCCAGCACCCCTTCTGGGGGCGATGGCTACACCTTC.